The present TCR beta chain was sequenced within a study of T cell responses to AZD1222 COVID-19 vaccine. The CDR3 has 11 amino acids. Per the germline V gene, CDR1 is DFQATT and CDR2 is SNEGSKA (reference sequence). Trimming took off 4 bases at V and 2 bases at J, with 5 bases between the two ends. TCRdb's table, derived via immunoSEQ multiplex PCR, lists solely in-frame clones and lacks some. The repertoire consists of about 160,000 clones, with just over 90% occurring once and the leading ten covering 0.9% to 1.2%. The origin of this receptor is an adult who received the AZD1222 COVID-19 vaccine. The starting material was peripheral blood, obtained 28 days after the second AZD1222 dose. This chain joins TRBV20-1 and TRBJ1-2; no reliable D call. The CDR3 nucleotides are TGCAGTGCTACGTCCAACTATGGCTACACCTTC. Its protein product is CSATSNYGYTF.